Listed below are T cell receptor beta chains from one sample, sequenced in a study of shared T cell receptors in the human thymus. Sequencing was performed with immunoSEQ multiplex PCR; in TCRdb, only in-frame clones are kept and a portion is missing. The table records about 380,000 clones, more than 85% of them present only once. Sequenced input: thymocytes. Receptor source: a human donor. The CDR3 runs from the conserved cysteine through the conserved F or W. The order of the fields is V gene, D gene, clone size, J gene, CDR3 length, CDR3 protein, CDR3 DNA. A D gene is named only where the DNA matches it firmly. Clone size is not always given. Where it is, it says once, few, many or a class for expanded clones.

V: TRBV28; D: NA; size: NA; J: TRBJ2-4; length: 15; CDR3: CASGLHTQGPNIQYF; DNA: TGTGCCAGCGGTCTTCACACTCAAGGACCAAACATTCAGTACTTC
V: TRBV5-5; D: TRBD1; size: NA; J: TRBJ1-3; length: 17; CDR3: CASSSPGQMFFGNTIYF; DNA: TGTGCCAGCAGCTCGCCGGGACAGATGTTTTTCGGGAACACCATATATTTT
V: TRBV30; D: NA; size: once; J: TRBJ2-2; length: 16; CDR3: CAWRVVVLPNTGELFF; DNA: TGTGCCTGGAGAGTCGTCGTACTCCCTAACACCGGGGAGCTGTTTTTT
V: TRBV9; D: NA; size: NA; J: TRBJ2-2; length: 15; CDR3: CASSERTTNTGELFF; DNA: TGTGCCAGCAGCGAAAGGACTACGAACACCGGGGAGCTGTTTTTT
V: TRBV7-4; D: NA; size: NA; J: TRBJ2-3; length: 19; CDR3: CASSLLGGFLGGAGTTQYF; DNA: TGTGCCAGCAGCTTACTGGGCGGCTTTTTGGGGGGAGCAGGGACGACGCAGTATTTT
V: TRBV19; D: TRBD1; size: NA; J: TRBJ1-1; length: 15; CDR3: CASWARQGPNTEAFF; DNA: TGTGCCAGTTGGGCAAGACAGGGACCGAACACTGAAGCTTTCTTT
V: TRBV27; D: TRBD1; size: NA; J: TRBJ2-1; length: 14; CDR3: CASSGTGDYNEQFF; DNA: TGTGCCAGCAGCGGGACAGGCGATTACAATGAGCAGTTCTTC
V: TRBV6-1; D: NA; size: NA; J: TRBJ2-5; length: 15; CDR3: CASSDRAAGLRTQYF; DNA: TGTGCCAGCAGTGATAGGGCGGCGGGACTGAGGACCCAGTACTTC
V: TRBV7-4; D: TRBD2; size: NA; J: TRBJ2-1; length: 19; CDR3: CASSYSAASGRDLVDEQFF; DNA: TGTGCCAGCAGCTACTCCGCGGCTAGCGGGAGAGACTTGGTCGATGAGCAGTTCTTC
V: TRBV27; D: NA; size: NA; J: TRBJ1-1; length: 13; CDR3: CASSFLGRTEAFF; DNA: TGTGCCAGCAGTTTTCTCGGACGAACTGAAGCTTTCTTT
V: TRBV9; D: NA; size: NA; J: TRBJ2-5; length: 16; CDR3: CASSVGWDFLEETQYF; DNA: TGTGCCAGCAGCGTAGGGTGGGACTTCTTAGAGGAGACCCAGTACTTC
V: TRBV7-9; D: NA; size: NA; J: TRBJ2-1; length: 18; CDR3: CASSLDPSGFFVVNEQFF; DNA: TGTGCCAGCAGCTTAGATCCCTCCGGGTTCTTCGTAGTCAATGAGCAGTTCTTC
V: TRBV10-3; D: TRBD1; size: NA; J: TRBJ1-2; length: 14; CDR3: CATDRTGLNYGYTF; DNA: TGTGCCACCGATCGGACAGGCCTAAACTATGGCTACACCTTC
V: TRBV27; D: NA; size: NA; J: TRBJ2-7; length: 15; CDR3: CASSLFPGSSYEQYF; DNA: TGTGCCAGCAGTTTATTTCCGGGGAGCTCCTACGAGCAGTACTTC
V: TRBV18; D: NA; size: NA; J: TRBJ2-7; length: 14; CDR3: CASSPLEGAHEQYF; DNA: TGTGCCAGCTCACCACTGGAGGGGGCTCACGAGCAGTACTTC
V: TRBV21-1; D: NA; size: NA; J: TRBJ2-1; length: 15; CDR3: CASSNREETYNEQFF; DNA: TGTGCCAGCAGCAATCGGGAGGAGACCTACAATGAGCAGTTCTTC
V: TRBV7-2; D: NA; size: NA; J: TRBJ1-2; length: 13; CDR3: CANPDSRTYGYTF; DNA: TGTGCCAACCCGGATAGCAGGACATATGGCTACACCTTC
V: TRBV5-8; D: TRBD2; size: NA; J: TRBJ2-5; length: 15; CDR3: CASSWRGRAVETQYF; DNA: TGTGCCAGCAGCTGGCGCGGGAGGGCAGTGGAGACCCAGTACTTC
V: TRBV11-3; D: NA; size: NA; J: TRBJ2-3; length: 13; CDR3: CASSGPQGQGVVF; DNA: TGTGCCAGCAGCGGCCCACAGGGCCAAGGGGTTGTTTTT
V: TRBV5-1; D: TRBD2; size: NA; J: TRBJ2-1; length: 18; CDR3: CASSTGLAGDPSYNEQFF; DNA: TGCGCCAGCAGCACGGGACTAGCGGGGGATCCCTCCTACAATGAGCAGTTCTTC
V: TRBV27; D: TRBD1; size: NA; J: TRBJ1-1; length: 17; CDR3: CASSLHRGRSRNTEAFF; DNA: TGTGCCAGCAGTTTGCACAGGGGGCGATCAAGGAACACTGAAGCTTTCTTT
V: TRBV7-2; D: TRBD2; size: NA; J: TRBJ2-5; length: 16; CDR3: CASSTRTSGMDETQYF; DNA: TGTGCCAGCAGCACCCGGACTAGCGGGATGGATGAGACCCAGTACTTC
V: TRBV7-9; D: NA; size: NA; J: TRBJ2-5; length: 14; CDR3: CASSLSGVALPQYF; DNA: TGTGCCAGCAGCTTATCAGGGGTAGCCCTTCCCCAGTACTTC
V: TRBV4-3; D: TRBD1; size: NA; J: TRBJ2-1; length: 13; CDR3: CASSQGQYNEQFF; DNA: TGCGCCAGCAGCCAGGGACAGTACAATGAGCAGTTCTTC
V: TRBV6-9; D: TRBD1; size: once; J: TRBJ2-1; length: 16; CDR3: CASPAGQGASYNEQFF; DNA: TGTGCCAGCCCTGCTGGACAGGGGGCCTCCTACAATGAGCAGTTCTTC
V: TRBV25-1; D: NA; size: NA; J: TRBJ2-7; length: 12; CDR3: CASSEIPPEQYF; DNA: TGTGCCAGCAGTGAAATTCCCCCCGAGCAGTACTTC